The entry below gives a single T cell receptor (beta chain) sequence along with its context. The entry originates in a study of blood T cell repertoires in COVID-19. Study information: The United States, Italy and Spain provided the acute and convalescent COVID-19 samples. The cDNA or gDNA used as material had been derived from T cells, B-cell-depleted T cells, or PBMCs.

The length of the CDR3 is 17 residues. Germline lookup yields CDR1 LGHDT and CDR2 YNNKEL (reference sequence). With 0 bases removed from V and 5 bases from J, the gap between germline ends came to 19 bases. The data were produced by immunoSEQ multiplex PCR, yet TCRdb's version contains in-frame clones alone and is incomplete. The data show almost 350,000 clones, with approximately 89% seen just once and just under 4% held by the top ten. The V gene is TRBV3-1 (or the pseudogene TRBV3-2), the J gene TRBJ2-5; the D gene is possibly TRBD1 (6 bases). Sequencing was performed on peripheral blood. The TCR sequence derives from a woman aged 55-70 years with COVID-19, enrolled during active disease. The CDR3 region is CASSQDHRAPVGETQYF. DNA of the CDR3: TGTGCCAGCAGCCAAGATCACAGGGCCCCAGTTGGGGAGACCCAGTACTTC.